One sample yielded the 24 T cell receptor beta chains listed below, sequenced in a study of spatial heterogeneity in lung cancer. The antigens for these receptors are not known. Points from the study as a whole: Expanded intratumoral alpha and beta TCR counts tracked tumor mutation counts.

TCRdb re-called the 5' RACE reads with MiXCR, one entry per CDR3 protein. The table lists 9,500 or so distinct CDR3 sequences, around 15% of them singletons, with about 13% in the top ten. Time point indicated: sample taken at primary tumor resection. The sample was lung tumor tissue, taken at surgery. The receptor source for this set is a male donor with early-stage non-small cell lung cancer.

This clonotype was counted at least ten times. This chain links TRBV6-2 or TRBV6-3 with TRBJ2-3, with TRBD1 matching over 8 bases. The V gene's germline CDR1 is MNHEY and CDR2 SVGEGT. With 2 bases clipped from V and 4 bases from J, the junction kept 5 bases outside the gene matches. CDR3 size: 15 residues. Here the CDR3 DNA reads TGTGCCAGCAGTTACGGGACAGGTTTCGCAGATACGCAGTATTTT. It encodes CASSYGTGFADTQYF.

This clonotype was picked up many times. The chain recombines TRBV20-1 with TRBJ2-7, with a weak D call TRBD2 (7 bases). The V end lost 0 bases, the J end lost 7 bases, and 22 bases lay between the germline ends. Looked up from germline, CDR1 is DFQATT and CDR2 is SNEGSKA (reference sequence). CDR3 length: 16 residues. The CDR3 region has the DNA TGCAGTGCTAGAGATCCGGGGGCGGGAGCCCCGGGGGAGCAGTACTTC. Its protein product is CSARDPGAGAPGEQYF.

This clonotype was found many times. The rearrangement joins TRBV7-9 to TRBJ2-2; 10 bases are a match to TRBD1. Germline V gene lookup returns CDR1 SEHNR and CDR2 FQNEAQ (reference sequence). The J segment lost 6 bases and the V segment lost 6 bases, leaving 10 bases of the junction unmatched. The CDR3 totals 16 residues. In DNA form, the CDR3 reads TGTGCCAGCAGTTTTCCGGGACAGGGGAGATCCGGGGAGCTGTTTTTT. This sequence encodes CASSFPGQGRSGELFF.

In its sample, this clonotype is large. This chain links TRBV12-3 or TRBV12-4 with TRBJ2-7; D is unclear. V was clipped by 5 bases and J by 3 bases, with 5 bases between them. The CDR3 is 11 amino acids. The chain's CDR3 is CASSRDYEQYF. CDR3 nucleotide sequence: TGTGCCAGCAGTCGTGACTACGAGCAGTACTTC.

This clonotype is classed as medium-sized. The rearrangement uses TRBV10-3 and TRBJ2-3, with TRBD1 identical over 7 bases. Trimming at V came to 5 bases and at J to 0 bases, leaving 14 bases not matched to a gene. Germline V gives CDR1 ENHRY, CDR2 SYGVKD. The CDR3 sequence is 18 residues long. CDR3 in DNA: TGTGCCATCAGTATGCCGGGACAGAAAATCTCTAGCACAGATACGCAGTATTTT. This encodes CAISMPGQKISSTDTQYF.

This clonotype was observed at least ten times. The chain uses TRBV6-1 and TRBJ2-7; a weak D match, TRBD2 (5 bases). Germline CDR1 reads MNHNS; CDR2 reads SASEGT. V shed 5 bases and J shed 1 base, with 15 bases lying between them. This CDR3 is built from 15 residues. The CDR3 loop reads CASSPFGDASYEQYF. CDR3 bases: TGTGCCAGCAGTCCCTTCGGGGATGCGTCCTACGAGCAGTACTTC.

This clonotype was found many times. The chain recombines TRBV6-2 or TRBV6-3 with TRBJ2-7; D not certain. With 10 bases removed from V and 0 bases from J, the gap between germline ends came to 10 bases. Germline V CDR1 and CDR2: MNHEY, SVGEGT. The CDR3 has 12 residues. This CDR3 reads CATSWSSYEQYF. The CDR3 DNA is TGTGCCACCTCGTGGAGCTCCTACGAGCAGTACTTC.

This clonotype was seen ten or more times. V gene TRBV5-1 combines with J gene TRBJ1-1; weak D call: TRBD1 (6 bases). The V and J ends lost 8 bases and 0 bases respectively, with 11 bases between them. The CDR3 length is 13 residues. Germline CDR1 is SGHRS and CDR2 is YFSETQ. Written as DNA, the CDR3 is TGCGCCAGTAGAGGGGACATGAACACTGAAGCTTTCTTT. This sequence encodes CASRGDMNTEAFF.

This clonotype has at least ten counts. This chain uses TRBV10-3 with TRBJ1-1; D call uncertain. Germline CDR1 ENHRY, CDR2 SYGVKD. V was clipped by 3 bases and J by 6 bases, with 17 bases between them. This CDR3 comprises 15 residues. The CDR3 sequence: CAISEFKGKEAEAFF. In DNA form, the CDR3 reads TGTGCCATCAGTGAATTTAAGGGAAAGGAAGCTGAAGCTTTCTTT.

This clonotype has ten or more counts. V is TRBV11-3 and J is TRBJ2-3; the D is unclear. The CDR3 is 16 amino acids. V was pared by 4 bases and J by 2 bases, with 16 bases between. Germline CDR1 is SGHNT and CDR2 is YENEEA. CDR3 DNA: TGTGCCAGCAGCTCTCCTCTGGGTCTGAACACAGATACGCAGTATTTT. Translating gives CASSSPLGLNTDTQYF.

The chain employs TRBV5-4 and TRBJ2-3, with a weak D call TRBD2 (5 bases). Trimming cost V 4 bases and J 4 bases, with 19 bases left between them. CDR3 size: 16 residues. CDR1 is SGHNT, CDR2 YYREEE, per germline (reference sequence). CDR3 sequence (DNA): TGTGCCAGCAGCCCATCGAGGGCGCCCGGGGCAGATACGCAGTATTTT. It codes for CASSPSRAPGADTQYF.

This clonotype was recorded many times. The chain joins TRBV5-1 to TRBJ2-3; D unresolved. The CDR3 covers 14 residues. V shed 7 bases and J shed 5 bases, with 17 bases lying between them. The germline gives CDR1 SGHRS, CDR2 YFSETQ. The CDR3 DNA sequence: TGCGCCAGCTCCGAGGTGGGCGATGGAGATACGCAGTATTTT. As protein: CASSEVGDGDTQYF.

This clonotype was picked up one time. The gene calls are TRBV5-4 and TRBJ2-3, with a weak D call TRBD1 (6 bases). Per germline, CDR1 SGHNT and CDR2 YYREEE (reference sequence). V was trimmed by 0 bases and J by 3 bases, leaving 17 bases between them. The CDR3 is 17 residues long. CDR3 region: CASSLDRTYQGTDTQYF. The CDR3 DNA is TGTGCCAGCAGCTTGGACCGGACTTACCAGGGGACAGATACGCAGTATTTT.

The V call is TRBV29-1, the J call TRBJ2-1; D ambiguous. Germline loops: CDR1 SQVTM, CDR2 ANQGSEA. This CDR3 contains 15 residues. Trimming left V 5 bases short and J 0 bases short, with 14 bases between. Here the CDR3 reads CSVWSPSSSYNEQFF. CDR3 DNA: TGCAGCGTTTGGTCTCCCTCTAGCTCCTACAATGAGCAGTTCTTC.

This chain links TRBV20-1 with TRBJ2-1; perhaps D is TRBD1 or TRBD2 (5 bases each). Germline V gene lookup returns CDR1 DFQATT and CDR2 SNEGSKA (reference sequence). The V gene lost 1 base and the J gene lost 11 bases, with 27 bases spanning the gap. There are 17 residues in the CDR3. For the CDR3, the DNA is TGCAGTGCTAGAGGGGGAAAAAGCGGACCTACATGGGGGAAGCAGTTCTTC. This encodes CSARGGKSGPTWGKQFF.

This clonotype was recorded at least ten times. The rearrangement joins TRBV7-9 to TRBJ1-2; 11 bases are a match to TRBD1. V was clipped by 5 bases and J by 8 bases; unmatched bases: 7. Germline assignment: CDR1 SEHNR and CDR2 FQNEAQ (reference sequence). The length of the CDR3 is 14 residues. CDR3 sequence (DNA): TGTGCCAGCAGCCCAGGACAGGGGGCAGGAGGCTACACCTTC. This encodes CASSPGQGAGGYTF.

This clonotype was picked up many times. The V gene is TRBV27, the J gene TRBJ2-7, with 12 bases that match TRBD2. Germline V gene lookup returns CDR1 MNHEY and CDR2 SMNVEV (reference sequence). The CDR3 has 16 amino acids. Trimming at V came to 4 bases and at J to 2 bases, leaving 6 bases not matched to a gene. CDR3 region: CASSSWTSGTPYEQYF. DNA of the CDR3: TGTGCCAGCAGTTCTTGGACTAGCGGGACTCCCTACGAGCAGTACTTC.

The chain couples TRBV5-1 to TRBJ2-7; D is undetermined. Germline CDR1 reads SGHRS; CDR2 reads YFSETQ. V was clipped by 5 bases and J by 4 bases, with 7 bases between them. The CDR3 totals 11 residues. CDR3 sequence: CASRSEYEQYF. CDR3 in DNA: TGCGCCAGCAGGTCAGAATACGAGCAGTACTTC.

This clonotype was counted many times. V and J are TRBV6-2 or TRBV6-3 and TRBJ2-3; TRBD2 might be the D (6 bases). Trimming took off 7 bases at V and 1 base at J, with 9 bases between the two ends. Germline V gives CDR1 MNHEY, CDR2 SVGEGT. The CDR3 consists of 13 residues. The CDR3 DNA follows: TGTGCCAGCAACGGGAGAGGCACAGATACGCAGTATTTT. As protein: CASNGRGTDTQYF.

This clonotype was counted many times. The chain links TRBV24-1 to TRBJ2-1, with 11 bases that match TRBD1. The ends lost 0 bases at V and 8 bases at J; junction bases unmatched: 5. CDR1 and CDR2 from the germline V gene are KGHDR and SFDVKD. The CDR3 consists of 16 residues. The CDR3 region has the DNA TGTGCCACCAGTGATTTGCCGGACAGGGGGCCAGATGAGCAGTTCTTC. Its translation is CATSDLPDRGPDEQFF.

This clonotype has ten or more counts. The chain joins TRBV6-6 to TRBJ2-1; no clear D gene. The CDR3 loop spans 14 amino acids. Germline V CDR1 and CDR2: MNHNY, SVGAGI (reference sequence). The germline V and J ends were trimmed by 6 bases and 4 bases, with 13 bases remaining between them. CDR3 nucleotides: TGTGCCAGCAGCCCGAAGGGCCAGTACAATGAGCAGTTCTTC. This translates into CASSPKGQYNEQFF.

This clonotype was observed many times. The V and J genes are TRBV20-1 and TRBJ2-1, with 7 nucleotides matching TRBD1. The germline gives CDR1 DFQATT, CDR2 SNEGSKA (reference sequence). With V trimmed by 0 bases and J by 2 bases, 7 bases remained unmatched. The length of the CDR3 is 16 residues. The chain's CDR3 is CSARELQGITYNEQFF. CDR3 bases: TGCAGTGCTAGAGAATTACAGGGGATCACCTACAATGAGCAGTTCTTC.

This clonotype occurred many times. The V call is TRBV7-2, the J call TRBJ2-1, with 8 bases matching TRBD2. This CDR3 spans 15 amino acids. V trimming: 5 bases; J trimming: 7 bases; junction bases outside the gene matches: 10. Germline V gene data show CDR1 as SGHTA and CDR2 as FQGNSA. CDR3 coding DNA: TGTGCCAGCAGCCCACCCCCGGGGGGGGGGAATGAGCAGTTCTTC. Encoded protein: CASSPPPGGGNEQFF.

This clonotype was counted between two and nine times. The rearrangement joins TRBV11-2 to TRBJ2-3; D remains ambiguous. V lost 0 bases to trimming and J lost 3 bases, with 4 bases between them. The germline CDR1 and CDR2 sequences are SGHAT and FQNNGV. There are 13 residues in the CDR3. The CDR3 protein is CASSLDFTDTQYF. CDR3 bases: TGTGCCAGCAGCTTAGATTTTACAGATACGCAGTATTTT.